This T cell receptor beta chain was identified during a study of blood T cell repertoires in COVID-19. Study-wide background: Samples of COVID-19 (acute and convalescent) were obtained from the United States, Italy and Spain. PBMCs, B-cell-depleted T cells, or T cells were the source of the cDNA or gDNA that made up the material.

This clone was recorded only once. Generated by immunoSEQ multiplex PCR, the TCRdb table keeps only in-frame clones and is missing some. The sample holds some 380,000 clones, about 80% seen once. The V end lost 6 bases, the J end lost 5 bases, and 19 bases lay between the germline ends. Per the germline V gene, CDR1 is LNHDA and CDR2 is SQIVND (reference sequence). This CDR3 spans 15 amino acids. This TCR was recovered from a human donor with acute or convalescent COVID-19. The donor label of this sample is uncertain. This chain connects TRBV19 to TRBJ1-1; the D gene is possibly TRBD1 (6 bases). Sequenced sample: peripheral blood. The CDR3 DNA is TGTGCCAGTAGGTCTGTTTCGGGGAGGGGGACTGAAGCTTTCTTT. Its translation is CASRSVSGRGTEAFF.